This T cell receptor beta chain was sequenced for a study of cytomegalovirus exposure and HLA in healthy donors. General observations from the study: Later work found most CMV-associated TCR beta chains apparently HLA-restricted. In a later analysis, a missense DCLRE1C variant was linked to TCR beta V- and J-gene trimming. Later, an analysis showed that TCR beta chains associated with HLA were more clonally expanded than others that were equally common. Some public TCRs appeared in many individuals, while most sequences were rare.

To note about this clone: No antigen is known for it. Different DNA sequences within this sample yield the same CDR3.

This CDR3 has 11 residues. Trimming shortened V by 6 bases and J by 4 bases, and 10 bases separated the two germline ends. Germline V gives CDR1 DFQATT, CDR2 SNEGSKA (reference sequence). With 60 Vbeta and 13 Jbeta primers, the PCR was carried out. The repertoire was sequenced with immunoSEQ multiplex PCR; TCRdb's copy has only in-frame clones and lacks some. Of around 190,000 clones detected, roughly four fifths appear once; the ten largest clones hold approximately 1.8%. Sequenced sample: PBMCs. The clonotype comes from a man younger than 30 in good health and CMV-seronegative. The J gene is TRBJ2-7, the V gene TRBV20-1; D uncertain. The CDR3 DNA sequence: TGCAGTGCGCGTAGGAGTTACGAGCAGTACTTC. This gives the protein CSARRSYEQYF.